This section outlines one T cell receptor beta chain sequence together with its context. The record originates from a study of graft-versus-host responses after intestinal transplantation. TCRdb's copy holds only in-frame clones and misses some; the assay was immunoSEQ multiplex PCR. The repertoire consists of around 39,000 clones, with roughly 89% occurring once and the leading ten covering around 7%. Germline values: CDR1 LNHNV, CDR2 YYDKDF (reference sequence). The V end was cut by 7 bases, the J end by 1 base, with 16 bases between. This CDR3 comprises 16 residues. This TCR derives from a human patient who received an intestinal transplant, so some T cells may come from the graft donor. V usage is TRBV15 and J usage is TRBJ2-2, with D perhaps being TRBD1 or TRBD2 (6 bases each). Material: PBMCs, obtained around 270 days after transplant. CDR3 bases: TGTGCCACCAAAGGAGGGGCAGGGGTGAACACCGGGGAGCTGTTTTTT. Protein product: CATKGGAGVNTGELFF.